A selection of T cell receptor beta chains follows, all from one sample in a study of blood T cell repertoires in COVID-19. Sequencing used immunoSEQ multiplex PCR; TCRdb keeps in-frame clones, though not all of them. The sample consists of roughly 180,000 clones, approximately 88% of them appearing once. Source material: PBMCs or T cells enriched from blood (not recorded which). The source of these receptors is a woman aged 60-75 years who had recovered from COVID-19. The CDR3 runs from the conserved cysteine through the conserved F or W. A D gene is named only where the DNA matches it firmly. Size values are once, few and many counts, or a class for expanded clones, and some rows have none.

D	V	J	size	CDR3	DNA
NA	TRBV5-1	TRBJ1-3	NA	CASSLVPGQRNGNTIYF	TGCGCCAGCAGCTTGGTTCCCGGACAGCGAAACGGAAACACCATATATTTT
NA	TRBV4-2	TRBJ1-5	NA	CASSQGSGSQPQHF	TGTGCCAGCAGCCAAGGGTCAGGGTCTCAGCCCCAGCATTTT
NA	TRBV28	TRBJ1-5	once	CASSLGGHSNQPQHF	TGTGCCAGCAGTTTGGGGGGTCATAGCAATCAGCCCCAGCATTTT
NA	TRBV7-2	TRBJ2-1	NA	CASSLFRTGEQFF	TGTGCCAGCAGCTTATTTCGCACCGGTGAGCAGTTCTTC
TRBD2	TRBV9	TRBJ2-1	NA	CASSEAGGGFNEQFF	TGTGCTAGCAGCGAAGCGGGAGGTGGCTTCAATGAGCAGTTCTTC
NA	TRBV15	TRBJ2-5	once	CATSPTVWETQYF	TGTGCCACCAGTCCTACCGTTTGGGAGACCCAGTACTTC
TRBD2	TRBV11-3	TRBJ2-1	NA	CASSLAPWRESYNEQFF	TGTGCCAGCAGCTTAGCCCCTTGGCGGGAGTCCTACAATGAGCAGTTCTTC
NA	TRBV5-1	TRBJ2-4	NA	CASSSADSGFKYF	TGCGCCAGCAGCTCGGCCGATAGCGGATTTAAGTACTTC
TRBD1	TRBV30	TRBJ1-1	NA	CAGTVAGNTEAFF	TGTGCCGGGACAGTGGCTGGGAACACTGAAGCTTTCTTT
TRBD2	TRBV6-5	TRBJ2-3	NA	CASSYSKGGSKDTQYF	TGTGCCAGCAGTTACTCGAAGGGCGGGAGCAAAGATACGCAGTATTTT
TRBD2	TRBV7-9	TRBJ2-7	NA	CASRGSGRDSYEQYF	TGTGCCAGCAGGGGTAGCGGGAGGGACTCCTACGAGCAGTACTTC
NA	TRBV2	TRBJ1-6	NA	CASSENRDTNSPLHF	TGTGCCAGCAGTGAGAACAGAGACACGAATTCACCCCTCCACTTT
NA	TRBV7-8	TRBJ2-2	NA	CASSTGNTGELFF	TGTGCCAGCAGTACGGGGAACACCGGGGAGCTGTTTTTT
TRBD2	TRBV5-1	TRBJ2-1	NA	CASSLRSSGDNEQFF	TGCGCCAGCAGCTTGAGGTCTAGCGGGGACAATGAGCAGTTCTTC
NA	TRBV5-4	TRBJ2-2	NA	CASSLRGTNTGELFF	TGTGCCAGCAGCTTGAGGGGGACGAACACCGGGGAGCTGTTTTTT
NA	TRBV2	TRBJ1-4	NA	CASSVEQGGEKLFF	TGTGCCAGCAGTGTTGAACAGGGCGGAGAAAAACTGTTTTTT
NA	TRBV2	TRBJ2-7	NA	CATQDRGPGEQYF	TGTGCCACCCAGGACCGCGGACCGGGAGAGCAGTACTTC
NA	TRBV7-8	TRBJ2-7	NA	CASSLVGNEQYF	TGTGCCAGCAGCTTAGTCGGTAACGAGCAGTACTTC
NA	TRBV6-5	TRBJ2-1	NA	CASSYSIANEQFF	TGTGCCAGCAGTTACTCGATAGCCAATGAGCAGTTCTTC
TRBD1	TRBV24-1	TRBJ2-7	NA	CATSDKGHRGADEQYF	TGTGCCACCAGTGATAAGGGGCACAGGGGAGCCGACGAGCAGTACTTC
NA	TRBV9	TRBJ1-2	NA	CASSPEGGSYGYTF	TGTGCCAGCAGCCCTGAGGGGGGGAGCTATGGCTACACCTTC
TRBD1	TRBV5-5	TRBJ2-7	once	CASSDRQGSPYEQYF	TGTGCCAGCAGCGATCGACAGGGGTCCCCCTACGAGCAGTACTTC
TRBD1	TRBV5-4	TRBJ1-3	NA	CASSFEPSTGAGNTIYF	TGTGCCAGCAGCTTCGAGCCGTCGACAGGGGCTGGAAACACCATATATTTT
TRBD1	TRBV30	TRBJ1-2	NA	CAWSSDRASYGYTF	TGTGCCTGGAGTTCTGACAGGGCGAGCTATGGCTACACCTTC
NA	TRBV27	TRBJ2-7	NA	CASSLSTVSSYEQYF	TGTGCCAGCAGTTTATCAACGGTAAGCTCCTACGAGCAGTACTTC
NA	TRBV27	TRBJ2-3	NA	CASSSWGRTDTQYF	TGTGCCAGCAGTTCCTGGGGGCGAACAGATACGCAGTATTTT
NA	TRBV7-9	TRBJ1-4	NA	CASSLGELATNEKLFF	TGTGCCAGCAGCTTGGGAGAATTAGCAACTAATGAAAAACTGTTTTTT
TRBD1	TRBV20-1	TRBJ2-7	NA	CSASAFPQGRYEQYF	TGCAGTGCTAGTGCGTTCCCACAGGGGCGCTACGAGCAGTACTTC
NA	TRBV7-9	TRBJ1-3	NA	CASSLAMGGTLNTIYF	TGTGCCAGCAGCCTAGCCATGGGGGGGACACTAAACACCATATATTTT
TRBD1	TRBV6-1	TRBJ1-2	NA	CASSERTGGYYGYTF	TGTGCCAGCAGTGAACGGACAGGGGGTTACTATGGCTACACCTTC
NA	TRBV7-5	TRBJ2-3	NA	CVRSLELLAGGREGSTDTQYF	TGTGTCAGAAGCTTAGAACTTCTAGCGGGAGGTAGAGAGGGGAGCACAGATACGCAGTATTTT
TRBD1	TRBV28	TRBJ1-5	NA	CASRMTGGNQPQHF	TGTGCCAGCAGGATGACAGGGGGTAATCAGCCCCAGCATTTT
NA	TRBV4-1	TRBJ2-2	NA	CASSQAGVLPGELFF	TGCGCCAGCAGCCAAGCCGGAGTACTGCCCGGGGAGCTGTTTTTT
TRBD1	TRBV6-5	TRBJ1-1	NA	CASSRGQGVTEAFF	TGTGCCAGCAGCCGAGGACAGGGTGTCACTGAAGCTTTCTTT
TRBD2	TRBV5-1	TRBJ2-1	NA	CASSSGLAGEGEQFF	TGCGCCAGCAGCTCGGGACTAGCGGGAGAAGGTGAGCAGTTCTTC
TRBD1	TRBV4-1	TRBJ1-4	NA	CASSQEGQGQEKLFF	TGCGCCAGCAGCCAAGAAGGACAGGGACAAGAAAAACTGTTTTTT
NA	TRBV29-1	TRBJ2-1	few	CSVHRRGIADEQFF	TGCAGCGTCCACAGAAGAGGGATAGCGGATGAGCAGTTCTTC
TRBD1	TRBV4-2	TRBJ1-5	NA	CASSQDWGTANQPQHF	TGTGCCAGCAGCCAAGATTGGGGGACAGCCAATCAGCCCCAGCATTTT
NA	TRBV18	TRBJ1-3	NA	CASSPGGGRGNTIYF	TGTGCCAGCTCACCGGGCGGGGGACGTGGAAACACCATATATTTT
TRBD2	TRBV5-1	TRBJ2-1	NA	CASSFRGGQEQFF	TGCGCCAGCAGCTTTCGGGGGGGCCAGGAGCAGTTCTTC
TRBD1	TRBV9	TRBJ1-2	NA	CASSETGATNYGYTF	TGTGCCAGCAGCGAGACAGGGGCGACTAACTATGGCTACACCTTC
TRBD1	TRBV5-6	TRBJ2-6	NA	CASSFHRDRGLGANVLTF	TGTGCCAGCAGCTTTCACCGGGACAGGGGGCTTGGGGCCAACGTCCTGACTTTC
NA	TRBV5-4	TRBJ1-3	NA	CASSLPGDTIYF	TGTGCCAGCAGCTTACCCGGAGACACCATATATTTT
TRBD1	TRBV6-1	TRBJ1-4	NA	CASSAVLTGAGEKLFF	TGTGCCAGCAGTGCCGTATTAACAGGGGCCGGGGAAAAACTGTTTTTT
NA	TRBV3-1/TRBV3-2	TRBJ1-1	NA	CASSPWAGNTEAFF	TGTGCCAGCAGCCCCTGGGCGGGGAACACTGAAGCTTTCTTT
TRBD1	TRBV5-1	TRBJ2-3	NA	CASSLATGGRADTQYF	TGCGCCAGCAGCTTGGCCACAGGGGGTAGGGCAGATACGCAGTATTTT
TRBD1	TRBV6-5	TRBJ1-1	NA	CASSPGTENTEAFF	TGTGCCAGCAGTCCCGGGACAGAGAACACTGAAGCTTTCTTT
NA	TRBV20-1	TRBJ2-4	NA	CSASGVAKNIQYF	TGCAGTGCTAGTGGAGTTGCCAAAAACATTCAGTACTTC
TRBD1	TRBV5-1	TRBJ2-5	NA	CASSPGQYKETQYF	TGCGCCAGCAGCCCGGGACAGTATAAGGAGACCCAGTACTTC
NA	TRBV6-5	TRBJ2-1	once	CASSNRDSYNEQFF	TGTGCCAGCTCTAACCGGGACTCGTACAATGAGCAGTTCTTC
NA	TRBV30	TRBJ1-2	NA	CAWSVTSTHGYTF	TGTGCCTGGAGTGTAACTTCCACCCATGGCTACACCTTC
NA	TRBV12-3/TRBV12-4	TRBJ2-3	NA	CASSRLGDTQYF	TGTGCCAGCAGTAGACTTGGAGATACGCAGTATTTT
TRBD1	TRBV9	TRBJ1-2	NA	CASTETGGVNYGYTF	TGTGCCAGCACCGAGACAGGGGGCGTAAACTATGGCTACACCTTC
NA	TRBV5-1	TRBJ2-7	NA	CASSLGPRDISYEQYF	TGCGCCAGCAGCTTGGGTCCCCGGGACATTTCCTACGAGCAGTACTTC
NA	TRBV2	TRBJ1-4	NA	CASSDHNEKLFF	TGTGCCAGCAGTGATCATAATGAAAAACTGTTTTTT
NA	TRBV9	TRBJ2-1	NA	CASSVEQGNEQFF	TGTGCCAGCAGCGTAGAGCAGGGAAATGAGCAGTTCTTC
NA	TRBV27	TRBJ1-1	NA	CASSLTEGVRTEAFF	TGTGCCAGCAGTTTAACAGAGGGGGTTAGGACTGAAGCTTTCTTT
TRBD1	TRBV3-1/TRBV3-2	TRBJ1-1	NA	CASSPRGQGVRDTEAFF	TGTGCCAGCAGCCCAAGGGGACAGGGGGTAAGGGACACTGAAGCTTTCTTT
TRBD2	TRBV19	TRBJ2-7	NA	CASSIVLGLAGVEQYF	TGTGCCAGTAGTATAGTTTTGGGACTAGCGGGAGTCGAGCAGTACTTC
NA	TRBV19	TRBJ2-2	NA	CASSTRDSGELFF	TGTGCCAGTAGTACCCGGGACTCCGGGGAGCTGTTTTTT